One T cell receptor beta chain is described in this entry. Its antigen is currently not known. No clone much larger than this one lies a single base away; base qualities are absent. The data were taken from a study of T cells after yellow fever vaccination (dated by TCRdb to about 2019). Regarding the research as a whole: The SMART-Seq v4 Ultra Low Input RNA kit was used to prepare libraries from fractions with low cell numbers. Bulk TCR alpha and beta repertoires were sequenced longitudinally to track T-cell clones before and after primary and booster YFV17D yellow fever vaccination. The cohort comprised two healthy male donors, one aged 18 to 30 and one aged 30 to 40 years. Blood was collected at multiple timepoints before and after primary and secondary immunization, and bulk PBMC replicates and cell subsets were isolated.

Here is what the overall study found, with its caveats: Computational filtering was needed because FACS-sorted repertoires could contain abundant contaminating clonotypes from the bulk population. After the booster, most of the clones that had expanded following primary vaccination were detected again (just under 97% of CD4 and around 90% of CD8), which suggests that memory was broadly maintained. Only a couple of donors were included in the study, so the extent to which the findings can be generalized is limited. A small fraction of clonotypes showed up in both the CD4 and CD8 compartments, probably as a result of convergent recombination. The secondary T-cell response was found to be weaker but faster than the primary response, with a peak reached on day 5 rather than on day 15.

The V and J ends are trimmed by 4 bases and 7 bases, leaving 11 bases between them. As encoded in the germline V gene, CDR1 is ENHRY while CDR2 is SYGVKD. The CDR3 starts with the cysteine, ends with the phenylalanine, and has 13 residues. Here the CDR3 DNA is all that survives: 39 bases in frame from base 1. Data came from an Illumina NovaSeq 6000. TCR cDNA was synthesized by 5'RACE template switching, which introduced a universal primer site and unique molecular identifiers. cDNA synthesis was primed from both the TCR alpha and TCR beta constant segments. Two PCR steps were used to amplify libraries, with sample barcodes and sequencing adapters being added in the second step. Sequencing of libraries was performed on Illumina HiSeq 2500 (2x100 bp) or NovaSeq (2x150 bp). Per the original workflow: MIGEC handled demultiplexing of reads and collapsing into UMI consensus sequences, while MiXCR performed V(D)J alignment. Using edgeR on replicate PBMC samples, clonotypes were called vaccine-responding if FDR was below 0.01 and the log2 fold change was above 5 up to day 15. Each bulk clonotype was labeled CD4 or CD8 based on which sequenced repertoire, CD4 or CD8, contained the clonotype at higher abundance. TCRdb itself trimmed the public reads at Q25 with fastp, ran MiXCR and retained productive beta chains. Identical CDR3 proteins give one entry, which carries the most common genes and DNA. It is TCRdb's table, rather than the study itself, that gives the V and J calls and clone size. The sample table lists some 300,000 distinct CDR3 sequences, 8.7% of them with a count of one. The top ten clonotypes cover 3% to 4% of the sample.

In light of the paper, this sample's treatment or condition label describes: live attenuated yellow fever vaccine strain. A standard Ficoll-Paque protocol was used to isolate PBMCs from peripheral blood. Dynabeads CD4 and CD8 positive selection kits were used to isolate the CD4 and CD8 T-cell fractions. TriZol was used to extract RNA from bulk PBMCs, CD4 and CD8 fractions, and dextramer-positive and dextramer-negative fractions. Rearrangement joined TRBV10-3 to TRBJ2-1, with an unclear D gene assignment. The sample here was CD4+ T cells sorted from PBMCs, taken 5 days after the yellow fever booster vaccination. The sequence derives from a man between 18 and 35 years old who received the YFV17D yellow fever vaccine. The CDR3 protein sequence reads: CAISVSSVNEQFF. The nucleotides are TGTGCCATCAGTGTTAGCTCGGTAAATGAGCAGTTCTTC.